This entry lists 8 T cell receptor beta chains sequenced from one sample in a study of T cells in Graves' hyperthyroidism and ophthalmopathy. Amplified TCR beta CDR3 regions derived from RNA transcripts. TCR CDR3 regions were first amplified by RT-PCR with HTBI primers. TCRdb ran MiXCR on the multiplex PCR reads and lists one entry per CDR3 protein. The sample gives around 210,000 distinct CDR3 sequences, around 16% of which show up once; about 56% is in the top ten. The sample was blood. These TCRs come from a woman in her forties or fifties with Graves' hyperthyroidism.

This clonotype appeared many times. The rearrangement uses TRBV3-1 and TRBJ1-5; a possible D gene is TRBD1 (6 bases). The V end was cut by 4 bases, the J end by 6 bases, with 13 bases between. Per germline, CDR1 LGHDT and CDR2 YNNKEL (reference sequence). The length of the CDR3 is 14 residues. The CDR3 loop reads CASSPVGGSQPQHF. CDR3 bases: TGTGCCAGCAGCCCAGTGGGGGGCAGTCAGCCCCAGCATTTT.

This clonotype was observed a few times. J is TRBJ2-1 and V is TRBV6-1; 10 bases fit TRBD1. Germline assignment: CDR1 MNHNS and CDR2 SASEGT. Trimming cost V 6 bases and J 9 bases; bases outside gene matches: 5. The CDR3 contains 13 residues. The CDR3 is CASRRQGAGEQFF. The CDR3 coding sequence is TGTGCCAGCAGACGACAGGGGGCGGGTGAGCAGTTCTTC.

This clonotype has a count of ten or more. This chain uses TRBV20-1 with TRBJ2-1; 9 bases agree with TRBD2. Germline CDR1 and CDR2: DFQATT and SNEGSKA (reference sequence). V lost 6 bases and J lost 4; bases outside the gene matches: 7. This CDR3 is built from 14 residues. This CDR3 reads CSALASGTYNEQFF. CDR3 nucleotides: TGCAGTGCCCTAGCTAGCGGGACGTACAATGAGCAGTTCTTC.

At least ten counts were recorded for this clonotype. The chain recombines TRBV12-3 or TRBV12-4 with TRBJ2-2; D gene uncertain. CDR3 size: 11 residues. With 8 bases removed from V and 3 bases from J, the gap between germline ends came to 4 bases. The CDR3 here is CASQYTGELFF. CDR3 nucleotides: TGTGCCAGCCAGTACACCGGGGAGCTGTTTTTT.

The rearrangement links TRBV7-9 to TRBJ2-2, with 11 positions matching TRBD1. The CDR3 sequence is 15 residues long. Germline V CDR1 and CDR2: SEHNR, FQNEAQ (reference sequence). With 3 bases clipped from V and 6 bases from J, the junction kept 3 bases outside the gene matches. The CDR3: CASSFGTGGSGELFF. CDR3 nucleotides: TGTGCCAGCAGCTTCGGGACAGGGGGTTCCGGGGAGCTGTTTTTT.

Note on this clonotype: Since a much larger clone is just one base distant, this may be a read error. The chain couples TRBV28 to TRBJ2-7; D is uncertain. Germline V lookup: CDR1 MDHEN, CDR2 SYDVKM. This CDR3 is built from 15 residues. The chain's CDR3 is CTSSLEVGRSYEQYF. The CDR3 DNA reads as TGTACCAGCAGCTTAGAGGTAGGGCGATCCTACGAGCAGTACTTC.

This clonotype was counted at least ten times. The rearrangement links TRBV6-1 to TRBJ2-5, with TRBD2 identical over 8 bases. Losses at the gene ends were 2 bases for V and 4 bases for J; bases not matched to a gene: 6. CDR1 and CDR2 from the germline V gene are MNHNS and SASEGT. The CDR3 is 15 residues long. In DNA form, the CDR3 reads TGTGCCAGCAGTGAACTGGGACTAGAAGTAGAGACCCAGTACTTC. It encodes CASSELGLEVETQYF.

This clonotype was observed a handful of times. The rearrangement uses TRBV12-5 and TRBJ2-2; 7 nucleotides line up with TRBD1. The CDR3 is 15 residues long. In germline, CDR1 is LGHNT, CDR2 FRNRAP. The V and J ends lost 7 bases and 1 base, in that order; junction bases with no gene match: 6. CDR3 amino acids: CASAERQGNTGELFF. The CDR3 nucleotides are TGTGCTAGTGCAGAGAGACAGGGGAACACCGGGGAGCTGTTTTTT.